These 15 T cell receptor beta chains were all obtained from the same sample, sequenced in a study of shared clonotypes between healthy human individuals. Produced via immunoSEQ multiplex PCR; TCRdb's table is partial and in-frame only. The repertoire includes millions of clones, approximately 90% of them detected once, and over 0.12% sits in the top ten. The material sequenced was naive CD4+ T cells sorted from blood. Subset of the sample: CD45RA+ positively selected. These receptors were collected from a man between 18 and 35 years old in good health.

The chain joins TRBV7-9 to TRBJ2-1; D is unresolved. The CDR3 covers 16 residues. Germline CDR1 reads SEHNR; CDR2 reads FQNEAQ (reference sequence). The V gene lost 5 bases and the J gene lost 4 bases, with 18 bases spanning the gap. CDR3 residues: CASSPVRPGTYNEQFF. As DNA, the CDR3 is TGTGCCAGCAGCCCTGTCCGTCCCGGAACTTACAATGAGCAGTTCTTC. The full variable domain, in which reference TRBV7-9 and TRBJ2-1 provide the parts outside the CDR3, is DTGVSQNPRHKITKRGQNVTFRCDPISEHNRLYWYRQTLGQGPEFLTYFQNEAQLEKSRLLSDRFSAERPKGSFSTLEIQRTEQGDSAMYLCASSPVRPGTYNEQFFGPGTRLTVL.

The sample holds one count of this clone. The V and J genes are TRBV6-4 and TRBJ2-2, with a tentative D call TRBD2 (6 bases). The germline V gene encodes CDR1 MRHNA and CDR2 SNTAGT. The CDR3 loop spans 14 amino acids. Trimming pared 10 bases from V and 5 bases from J, leaving 17 bases between. Here the CDR3 DNA reads TGTGCCACCTCGAAAAATGCGGGGACCGGGGAGCTGTTTTTT. This translates into CATSKNAGTGELFF.

The V gene is TRBV4-1, the J gene TRBJ2-7, with TRBD2 matching 8 bases. The CDR3 covers 14 residues. Germline V gives CDR1 MGHRA, CDR2 YSYEKL. The V and J ends lost 4 bases and 3 bases, in that order; junction bases with no gene match: 5. In DNA form, the CDR3 reads TGCGCCAGCAGCCGTACACTAGCGGACTACGAGCAGTACTTC. Translation gives CASSRTLADYEQYF.

The V and J genes are TRBV5-6 and TRBJ1-2; unclear D gene. The CDR3 runs to 14 residues. The germline V gene encodes CDR1 SGHDT and CDR2 YYEEEE. V was pared by 4 bases and J by 0 bases, with 10 bases between. CDR3 amino acids: CASSPPAANYGYTF. In DNA, the CDR3 is TGTGCCAGCAGCCCCCCCGCGGCTAACTATGGCTACACCTTC.

The chain uses TRBV19 and TRBJ1-5; D is unresolved. V gave up 6 bases and J gave up 2 bases, with 14 bases separating them. The germline CDR1 and CDR2 sequences are LNHDA and SQIVND (reference sequence). The CDR3 loop spans 15 amino acids. The CDR3 loop reads CASSGAPRGNQPQHF. The CDR3 coding sequence is TGTGCCAGTAGCGGTGCACCTAGGGGCAATCAGCCCCAGCATTTT.

The V call is TRBV30, the J call TRBJ2-5, with 8 nucleotides matching TRBD1. The CDR3 has 14 amino acids. Germline loops: CDR1 GTSNPN, CDR2 SVGIG (reference sequence). After removal of 3 bases from V and 4 bases from J, the junction contained 7 bases not matched to a gene. CDR3 protein: CAWRPIQGGETQYF. Written as DNA, the CDR3 is TGTGCCTGGAGGCCAATACAGGGGGGAGAGACCCAGTACTTC.

The V and J genes are TRBV18 and TRBJ2-1; 10 nucleotides match TRBD2. Germline CDR1 and CDR2: KGHSH and LQKENI. After removal of 1 base from V and 4 bases from J, the junction contained 10 bases not matched to a gene. This CDR3 region has 18 residues. The CDR3 region is CASSPLSLTSGTYNEQFF. The DNA for the CDR3 is TGTGCCAGCTCACCACTCTCGTTAACTAGCGGGACTTACAATGAGCAGTTCTTC. Filled out from reference TRBV18 and TRBJ2-1, the complete variable domain reads NAGVMQNPRHLVRRRGQEARLRCSPMKGHSHVYWYRQLPEEGLKFMVYLQKENIIDESGMPKERFSAEFPKEGPSILRIQQVVRGDSAAYFCASSPLSLTSGTYNEQFFGPGTRLTVL.

The table lists this clone with a few counts. The same CDR3 also results from other DNA sequences found in this sample. The chain combines TRBV19 with TRBJ1-1, with D perhaps TRBD1 (5 bases). CDR1 is LNHDA and CDR2 is SQIVND in the germline V gene (reference sequence). The CDR3 sequence is 14 residues long. The V gene lost 3 bases and the J gene lost 0 bases, with 8 bases spanning the gap. In DNA, the CDR3 is TGTGCCAGTAGTATTCAGGGCGTGAACACTGAAGCTTTCTTT. It yields the protein CASSIQGVNTEAFF.

This chain uses TRBV10-1 with TRBJ2-3; 9 nucleotides match TRBD2. This CDR3 is built from 13 residues. J gave up 4 bases and V 5 bases, and 1 base lay outside the gene matches. CDR1 is WNHNN and CDR2 is SYGVQD in the germline V gene (reference sequence). For the CDR3, the DNA is TGCGCCAGCAGTCTAGCGGGGTCAGATACGCAGTATTTT. It is translated as CASSLAGSDTQYF.

The chain is built from TRBV6-5 and TRBJ2-2; possible D gene TRBD2, 6 bases. V gave up 2 bases and J gave up 7 bases, with 14 bases separating them. Looked up from germline, CDR1 is MNHEY and CDR2 is SVGAGI. The CDR3 contains 15 residues. CDR3 sequence: CASSYLGTSGGELFF. CDR3 coding DNA: TGTGCCAGCAGTTACCTTGGGACTTCCGGCGGGGAGCTGTTTTTT.

The chain links TRBV6-6 to TRBJ2-7; D is possibly TRBD1 (5 bases). The CDR3 totals 15 residues. Germline V gene sequence: CDR1 MNHNY, CDR2 SVGAGI (reference sequence). Trimming removed 5 bases from V and 5 bases from J, with 19 bases in between. Here the CDR3 reads CASSHQALRAHEQYF. The CDR3 DNA reads as TGTGCCAGCAGTCATCAAGCACTCAGGGCCCACGAGCAGTACTTC.

This clone is a singleton in its sample. This rearrangement joins TRBV9 to TRBJ2-3; either TRBD1 or TRBD2 may supply D (6 bases each). The CDR3 is 15 amino acids. With 0 bases removed from V and 6 bases from J, the gap between germline ends came to 14 bases. Germline CDR1 is SGDLS and CDR2 is YYNGEE. Here the CDR3 DNA reads TGTGCCAGCAGCGTAGATGCCTGGAGGGGGGATACGCAGTATTTT. Translation: CASSVDAWRGDTQYF.

V gene TRBV19 combines with J gene TRBJ2-1; perhaps D is TRBD1 or TRBD2 (5 bases each). CDR1 LNHDA and CDR2 SQIVND come from the germline V gene (reference sequence). V lost 3 bases and J lost 10, with 16 bases in between. The CDR3 runs to 14 residues. The CDR3 sequence: CASSISRGVLEQFF. The CDR3 DNA sequence: TGTGCCAGTAGTATCTCGAGGGGAGTTTTGGAGCAGTTCTTC.

The chain employs TRBV30 and TRBJ1-6, with 9 bases lining up with TRBD1. Trimming removed 4 bases from V and 8 bases from J; junction bases left unmatched: 3. Germline V gene lookup returns CDR1 GTSNPN and CDR2 SVGIG (reference sequence). The CDR3 sequence is 13 residues long. The CDR3 region has the DNA TGTGCCTGGACGGGACAGGGTTATTCACCCCTCCACTTT. Amino acid sequence: CAWTGQGYSPLHF.

V and J are TRBV6-1 and TRBJ2-7, with TRBD1 matching over 8 bases. The trim removed 1 base at V and 4 bases at J, leaving 6 bases unmatched. This CDR3 is 15 amino acids long. Germline V gene lookup returns CDR1 MNHNS and CDR2 SASEGT. The CDR3 loop reads CASSEVLGQAYEQYF. The CDR3 nucleotides read TGTGCCAGCAGTGAAGTACTGGGACAGGCGTACGAGCAGTACTTC.